This TCR beta chain emerged from a study of blood T cell repertoires in COVID-19. TCRdb keeps only in-frame clones here, not all; method: immunoSEQ multiplex PCR. The sample has approximately 93,000 clones, about 87% seen once. Looked up from germline, CDR1 is SEHNR and CDR2 is FQNEAQ (reference sequence). There are 13 residues in the CDR3. V trimming: 8 bases; J trimming: 4 bases; junction bases outside the gene matches: 6. Sequenced: peripheral blood. This chain connects TRBV7-9 to TRBJ2-5; 8 bases are a match to TRBD2. This clonotype was sampled from a human donor in a cohort sampled during active COVID-19. The CDR3 loop reads CASQRESPETQYF. The CDR3 coding sequence is TGTGCCAGCCAGCGGGAGAGTCCAGAGACCCAGTACTTC.